The source of this T cell receptor beta chain is a study of T-cell reconstitution after alpha-beta-depleted transplantation in children. During its preparation, the TCRbeta library received unique molecular identifiers. Each CDR3 protein is one row after TCRdb ran MiXCR on the PCR reads. Among some 200,000 distinct CDR3 sequences listed, 13% to 15% were seen once. The ends lost 3 bases at V and 8 bases at J; junction bases unmatched: 3. Germline CDR1 reads SEHNR; CDR2 reads FQNEAQ (reference sequence). The CDR3 spans 15 residues. Many counts were recorded for this clonotype. The V call is TRBV7-9, the J call TRBJ2-1, with 14 bases identical to TRBD2. The TCR originated in a human donor who donated a stem cell graft to a child with acute lymphoblastic leukemia. Source: PBMCs from the stem cell graft donor, taken from the stem cell graft. The DNA of the CDR3 is TGTGCCAGCAGCTTTGGGACTAGCGGGAGCCATGAGCAGTTCTTC. Protein sequence: CASSFGTSGSHEQFF. The variable domain in full, with the rest retrieved from reference TRBV7-9 and TRBJ2-1, is DTGVSQNPRHKITKRGQNVTFRCDPISEHNRLYWYRQTLGQGPEFLTYFQNEAQLEKSRLLSDRFSAERPKGSFSTLEIQRTEQGDSAMYLCASSFGTSGSHEQFFGPGTRLTVL.